This TCR beta chain was recovered during a study of regulatory T cells in long-lasting Graves disease. Trimming removed 0 bases from V and 2 bases from J, with 3 bases in between. The CDR3 has 14 amino acids. Germline V gives CDR1 SGDLS, CDR2 YYNGEE. Sequencing libraries for TCR beta were prepared with iRepertoire HTBI primers and Arm-PCR of CDR3 regions. TCRdb itself ran the multiplex PCR reads through MiXCR, one entry per CDR3 protein. The sample consists of about 620,000 distinct CDR3 sequences, 16% of them appearing once. Time point: newly diagnosed GD, antithyroid drugs for less than 3 months. PBMC RNA was the source of the TCR library. Guidelines of the American Thyroid Association were used to diagnose Graves' disease. The same data also contributed to another study, on T cells in Graves' hyperthyroidism and ophthalmopathy.

The TCR sequence derives from a woman younger than 45 with Graves disease. The chain joins TRBV9 to TRBJ1-6, with D uncertain. Sequencing was performed on peripheral blood mononuclear cells (PBMCs), taken at new diagnosis, from a patient treated with antithyroid drugs. The CDR3 DNA reads TGTGCCAGCAGCGTAGAGGCCTATAATTCACCCCTCCACTTT. Translated, it gives CASSVEAYNSPLHF.